This T cell receptor (beta chain) appears in the sequencing data of a study of Ad26.COV2.S vaccination and SARS-CoV-2 variants. As for the study in general: Donor joined the COV1001 Ad26.COV2.S trial arm. The authors gave Ad26.COV2.S intramuscularly, either once or twice 56 days apart.

Germline V lookup: CDR1 MDHEN, CDR2 SYDVKM. This CDR3 contains 16 residues. V lost 3 bases and J lost 2, with 13 bases in between. Some clones are missing from TCRdb's copy, which holds only in-frame ones; the method was immunoSEQ multiplex PCR. The sample yields about 350,000 clones, 86% seen once. Stated treatment: 15 to 20 received Ad26.COV2.S at low or high dose, single or two shots; five or six received placebo; per-sample allocation not given. After the first vaccine or placebo injection, samples were drawn on day 63. This vaccine is an Ad26 vector that expresses the Wuhan-strain SARS-CoV-2 spike. Whole-study results and caveats: Relative to placebo recipients, vaccine recipients exhibited elevated spike-specific TCR breadth.

Turning to this clone: Its antigen is unidentified.

V and J are TRBV28 and TRBJ1-4, with D unresolved. This TCR derives from a person between 18 and 65 years old who received the Ad26.COV2.S COVID-19 vaccine or a placebo. The source material was peripheral blood, sampled in a trial of Ad26.COV2.S vaccine versus placebo. This CDR3 reads CASSFGGPGTNEKLFF. DNA of the CDR3: TGTGCCAGCAGTTTCGGAGGACCCGGGACTAATGAAAAACTGTTTTTT.